What follows are 7 T cell receptor beta chains derived from one specimen sequenced in a study of CD8+CD57+ T cells in acquired aplastic anemia. The TCR beta profiling, which covered VDJ combination and CDR3 sequence, was carried out using genomic DNA as the template. Using its own MiXCR run on the reads, TCRdb lists one record per CDR3 protein. The sample comprises approximately 160,000 distinct CDR3 sequences, around 45% of which are singletons, and approximately 1% rests with the top ten. The sequencing sample was made of sorted CD4+, CD8+, or CD8+CD57+ T cells (not recorded which) from PBMCs. Every receptor here comes from a human donor in good health.

The chain combines TRBV29-1 with TRBJ1-2; D may be TRBD1 (6 bases). V lost 6 bases to trimming and J lost 4 bases, with 21 bases between them. Germline CDR1 and CDR2: SQVTM and ANQGSEA. The CDR3 extends over 15 amino acids. Here the CDR3 reads CSVLGGTIGGYGYTF. The DNA of the CDR3 is TGCAGCGTCCTAGGGGGGACCATCGGAGGCTATGGCTACACCTTC.

This clonotype was found a few times. The chain combines TRBV2 with TRBJ2-7; 14 bases fit TRBD2. The CDR3 runs to 15 residues. J was trimmed by 6 bases and V by 6 bases; bases with no gene match: 7. Germline CDR1 is SNHLY and CDR2 is FYNNEI. This CDR3 is CASRVGTSGRGEQYF. The CDR3 DNA is TGTGCCAGCAGGGTAGGGACTAGCGGGAGAGGCGAGCAGTACTTC.

Relative to its sample, this clonotype is medium-sized. The chain has TRBV7-2 and TRBJ2-7; the D gene is possibly TRBD1 (8 bases). In germline, CDR1 is SGHTA, CDR2 FQGNSA. The CDR3 loop spans 15 amino acids. Trimming shortened V by 2 bases and J by 2 bases, and 13 bases separated the two germline ends. The CDR3: CASSLRTGRAYEQYF. The CDR3 DNA is TGTGCCAGCAGCTTACGGACAGGGAGGGCCTACGAGCAGTACTTC.

In its sample, this clonotype was seen many times. The chain couples TRBV30 to TRBJ1-6; possibly TRBD1 for D (6 bases). CDR3 length equals 13 residues. CDR1 is GTSNPN and CDR2 is SVGIG in the germline V gene (reference sequence). V lost 6 bases to trimming and J lost 7 bases, with 13 bases between them. This CDR3 is CACTRGANSPLHF. The CDR3 DNA reads as TGTGCCTGTACCAGGGGTGCGAATTCACCCCTCCACTTT.

The chain employs TRBV2 and TRBJ1-1; perhaps TRBD1 as D (5 bases). V was clipped by 1 base and J by 5 bases, with 20 bases between them. The CDR3 covers 17 residues. The germline V gene encodes CDR1 SNHLY and CDR2 FYNNEI. In nucleotides, the CDR3 is TGTGCCAGCAGTGAAGAACGGGCCGCATTGGGGGTGACTGAAGCTTTCTTT. Translation gives CASSEERAALGVTEAFF.

The CDR3 loop is CATSDPLTYEQYF. In nucleotides, the CDR3 is TGTGCCACCAGTGATCCGTTAACCTACGAGCAGTACTTC. The rearrangement uses TRBV24-1 and TRBJ2-7; D unresolved. CDR3 length equals 13 residues. Per the germline V gene, CDR1 is KGHDR and CDR2 is SFDVKD. The V and J ends lost 3 bases and 2 bases respectively, with 7 bases between them.

The chain has TRBV6-5 and TRBJ2-1; 8 bases map to TRBD2. CDR1 and CDR2 (germline): MNHEY, SVGAGI. V lost 4 bases to trimming and J lost 9 bases; unmatched junction nucleotides: 11. This CDR3 region has 15 residues. CDR3 sequence: CASSLVRAGGGEQFF. As DNA, the CDR3 is TGTGCCAGCAGTTTAGTGCGGGCGGGGGGTGGTGAGCAGTTCTTC.